This entry lists 14 T cell receptor beta chains sequenced from one sample in a study of CD8+CD57+ T cells in acquired aplastic anemia. Investigators profiled TCR beta VDJ and CDR3 from genomic DNA template. One entry per CDR3 protein results from TCRdb running MiXCR on the reads. In the table there are 190,000 or so distinct CDR3 sequences, roughly 50% of which are singletons. Sequenced patients had shown CD8+CD57+ cell expansion by flow cytometry. The sample comprised sorted CD4+, CD8+, or CD8+CD57+ T cells (not recorded which) from PBMCs. Receptor source: a human donor with aplastic anemia.

The CDR3 here is CASSFYRQNTEAFF. The CDR3 nucleotides are TGTGCCAGCAGCTTTTACAGACAAAACACTGAAGCTTTCTTT. The chain combines TRBV5-6 with TRBJ1-1; D uncertain. V dropped 2 bases and J dropped 2 bases, with 10 bases sitting between them. The CDR3 runs 14 residues. The V gene's germline CDR1 is SGHDT and CDR2 YYEEEE.

The V and J genes are TRBV20-1 and TRBJ2-5; 10 nucleotides line up with TRBD2. The germline V gene encodes CDR1 DFQATT and CDR2 SNEGSKA (reference sequence). This CDR3 has 15 amino acids. V lost 2 bases to trimming and J lost 4 bases; unmatched junction nucleotides: 7. CDR3 in DNA: TGCAGTGCTAGATACACTAGCGGGACGGGAGAGACCCAGTACTTC. Protein: CSARYTSGTGETQYF.

The gene calls are TRBV25-1 and TRBJ2-5; D unclear. This CDR3 contains 13 residues. The germline gives CDR1 MGHDK, CDR2 SYGVNS. Trimming took 7 bases from V and 5 from J, leaving 14 bases between them. In DNA form, the CDR3 reads TGTGCCAGCACCCCGTCCTCGTCGGAGACCCAGTACTTC. Its translation: CASTPSSSETQYF. Full variable domain (outside the CDR3, taken from reference TRBV25-1 and TRBJ2-5): EADIYQTPRYLVIGTGKKITLECSQTMGHDKMYWYQQDPGMELHLIHYSYGVNSTEKGDLSSESTVSRIRTEHFPLTLESARPSHTSQYLCASTPSSSETQYFGPGTRLLVL.

This clonotype has at least ten counts. V is TRBV5-6 and J is TRBJ1-3; TRBD1 is a possible D gene (6 bases). This CDR3 comprises 16 residues. Germline V gene sequence: CDR1 SGHDT, CDR2 YYEEEE. Deletions cut 0 bases from V and 1 base from J, with 11 bases between. The CDR3 coding sequence is TGTGCCAGCAGCTTGGTGGGGGGCAGGTCTGGAAACACCATATATTTT. This sequence encodes CASSLVGGRSGNTIYF.

Comment on this clonotype: This may come from a read error, since a much larger clone is one base off. J is TRBJ2-4 and V is TRBV20-1; no clear D gene. CDR3 length: 13 amino acids. The ends were cut back, 5 bases at V and 9 bases at J, with 17 bases in the middle. Germline lookup yields CDR1 DFQATT and CDR2 SNEGSKA (reference sequence). CDR3 sequence (DNA): TGCAGTGCTTTTAACCCGGGCCAAAGCATTCAGTACTTC. It yields the protein CSAFNPGQSIQYF.

At least ten counts were recorded for this clonotype. The chain recombines TRBV10-3 with TRBJ1-1; D is ambiguous. CDR1 and CDR2 from the germline V gene are ENHRY and SYGVKD. This CDR3 has 13 residues. V lost 2 bases and J lost 12, with 16 bases in between. The CDR3 region has the DNA TGTGCCATCAGTGAGCCCGACGTAGCGGTCCCTTTCTTT. This codes for CAISEPDVAVPFF.

The chain recombines TRBV29-1 with TRBJ1-1; D may be TRBD1 (5 bases). The CDR3 sequence is 15 residues long. From germline, CDR1 is SQVTM and CDR2 ANQGSEA. The ends were cut back, 3 bases at V and 1 base at J, with 15 bases in the middle. CDR3 bases: TGCAGCGTTGAGGGACGACCGTTAAGGAACACTGAAGCTTTCTTT. It yields the protein CSVEGRPLRNTEAFF.

This clonotype was seen repeatedly, ten times or more. V usage is TRBV12-3 or TRBV12-4 and J usage is TRBJ2-2; D is unclear. V shed 4 bases and J shed 6 bases, with 9 bases lying between them. The CDR3 is 13 amino acids. The CDR3 DNA reads as TGTGCCAGCAGTTCGTATGTTCCCGGGGAGCTGTTTTTT. Translating it yields CASSSYVPGELFF.

The chain recombines TRBV24-1 with TRBJ2-7; the D gene could be TRBD1 or TRBD2 (5 bases each). Deletions cut 1 base from V and 3 bases from J, with 12 bases between. CDR3 length: 15 residues. From germline, CDR1 is KGHDR and CDR2 SFDVKD. CDR3 in DNA: TGTGCCACCAGTGATTTCGGACGGGGCATCTACGAGCAGTACTTC. Its protein is CATSDFGRGIYEQYF.

The V gene is TRBV2, the J gene TRBJ1-1; no reliable D call. From germline, CDR1 is SNHLY and CDR2 FYNNEI. The CDR3 is made up of 15 amino acids. Deletions cut 3 bases from V and 0 bases from J, with 11 bases between. CDR3 sequence reads: CASSELGFMNTEAFF. The CDR3, as DNA: TGTGCCAGCAGTGAGCTAGGGTTCATGAACACTGAAGCTTTCTTT.

This chain joins TRBV2 and TRBJ2-3, with 7 bases that match TRBD1. The V segment lost 8 bases and the J segment 1 base; nucleotides outside the gene matches: 6. The CDR3 loop spans 14 amino acids. CDR1 is SNHLY, CDR2 FYNNEI, per germline. In nucleotides, the CDR3 is TGTGCCAGCGTACGAGGACAGGGCACAGATACGCAGTATTTT. Translating gives CASVRGQGTDTQYF.

The chain has TRBV6-1 and TRBJ2-7; D gene unclear. The CDR3 runs 15 residues. CDR1 and CDR2 from the germline V gene are MNHNS and SASEGT. Trimming stripped 2 bases from V and 3 bases from J, with 14 bases between. The CDR3 nucleotides are TGTGCCAGCAGTGAAATCGAGATTCGACTCTACGAGCAGTACTTC. Amino acid sequence: CASSEIEIRLYEQYF.

This clonotype was recorded many times. V gene TRBV7-2 combines with J gene TRBJ1-2; TRBD1 agrees at 8 bases. The CDR3 loop spans 15 amino acids. The ends lost 5 bases at V and 9 bases at J; junction bases unmatched: 14. Germline assignment: CDR1 SGHTA and CDR2 FQGNSA. CDR3 sequence (DNA): TGTGCCAGCAGCCAGTTACCGGGACAGGCCTTGAGCTACACCTTC. As protein: CASSQLPGQALSYTF.

This clonotype occurred many times. Germline is not matched at one junction end, which may reflect a read error. The gene calls are TRBV7-8 and TRBJ1-3, with D perhaps TRBD1 (5 bases). Germline assignment: CDR1 SGHVS and CDR2 FQNEAQ. The length of the CDR3 is 17 residues. In DNA, the CDR3 is TGTGCCAGCAGCTTAGTTCTATCAGGGCTCTCTGGAACCACCATATATTTT. It is translated as CASSLVLSGLSGTTIYF. Looking up the rest from reference TRBV7-8 and TRBJ1-3 gives the full variable domain: GAGVSQSPRYKVAKRGQDVALRCDPISGHVSLFWYQQALGQGPEFLTYFQNEAQLDKSGLPSDRFFAERPEGSVSTLKIQRTQQEDSAVYLCASSLVLSGLSGTTIYFGEGSWLTVV.